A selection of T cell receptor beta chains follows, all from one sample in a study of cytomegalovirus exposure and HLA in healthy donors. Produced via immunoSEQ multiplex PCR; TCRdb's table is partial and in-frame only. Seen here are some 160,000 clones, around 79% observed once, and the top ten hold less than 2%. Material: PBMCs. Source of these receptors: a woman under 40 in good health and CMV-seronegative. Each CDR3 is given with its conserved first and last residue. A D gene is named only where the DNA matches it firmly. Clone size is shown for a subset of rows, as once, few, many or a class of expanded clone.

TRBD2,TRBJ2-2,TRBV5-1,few,TGCGCCAGCAGCTCGGGACTAGCGGGGCTCTCCGGGGAGCTGTTTTTT,CASSSGLAGLSGELFF
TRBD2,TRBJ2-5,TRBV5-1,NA,TGCGCCAGCAGCTTGGAACTAGCGGGGGATGAGACCCAGTACTTC,CASSLELAGDETQYF
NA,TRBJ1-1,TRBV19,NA,TGTGCCAGTAGTCTTCCCGGGGTGCCCAGCACTGAAGCTTTCTTT,CASSLPGVPSTEAFF
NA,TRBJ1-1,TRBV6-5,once,TGTGCCAGCAGTTGGGGGACACCTCCTGTCACTGAAGCTTTCTTT,CASSWGTPPVTEAFF
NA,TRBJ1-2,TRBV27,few,TGTGCCAGCAGTCCCGTTGGGGGGGGAGCCGGCTACACCTTC,CASSPVGGGAGYTF
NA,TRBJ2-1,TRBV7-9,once,TGTGCCAGCAGCTTAGATGGAGCTCGCGATGAGCAGTTCTTC,CASSLDGARDEQFF
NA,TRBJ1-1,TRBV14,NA,TGTGCCAGCAGCCAAGGCTCGGCAGGTGCTTTAGCTTTCTTT,CASSQGSAGALAFF
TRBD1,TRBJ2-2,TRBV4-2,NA,TGTGCCAGCAGCCAAGGGACAGGGGGTAACACCGGGGAGCTGTTTTTT,CASSQGTGGNTGELFF
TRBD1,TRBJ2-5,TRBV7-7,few,TGTGCCAGCAGCTCAGGACAGGGTGAAGAGACCCAGTACTTC,CASSSGQGEETQYF
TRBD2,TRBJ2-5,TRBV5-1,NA,TGCGCCAGCACTCTAGCGGGGGGGGAGACCCAGTACTTC,CASTLAGGETQYF
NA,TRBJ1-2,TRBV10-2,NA,TGCGCCAGCAGTGATAAGAAACAGGCAAACTATGGCTACACCTTC,CASSDKKQANYGYTF
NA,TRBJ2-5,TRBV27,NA,TGTGCCAGCAGTTCAACCGCAGGGGTGGGGACCCAGTACTTC,CASSSTAGVGTQYF
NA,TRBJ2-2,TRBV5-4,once,TGTGCCAGCACCCTGTGGGGCCCGGGCACCGGGGAGCTGTTTTTT,CASTLWGPGTGELFF
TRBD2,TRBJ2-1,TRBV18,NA,TGTGCCAGCTCACCTCGGACTAGCGGGTATGGACGGGACAATGAGCAGTTCTTC,CASSPRTSGYGRDNEQFF
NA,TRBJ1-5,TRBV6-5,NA,TGTGCCAGCAAAAGCGGCGCAGATCATCAGCCCCAGCATTTT,CASKSGADHQPQHF
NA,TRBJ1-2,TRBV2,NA,TGTGCCAGCACCTATAGGACAGCCAACTATGGCTACACCTTC,CASTYRTANYGYTF
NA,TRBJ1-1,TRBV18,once,TGTGCCAGCTCCTCAAGGTCAGGGGCGTACACTGAAGCTTTCTTT,CASSSRSGAYTEAFF
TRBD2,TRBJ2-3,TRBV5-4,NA,TGTGCCAGCAGCCCGGGGGGGGGTCAAACAGATACGCAGTATTTT,CASSPGGGQTDTQYF
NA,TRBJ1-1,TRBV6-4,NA,TGTGCCAGCAGTGACCAAACTACAGGGGAAGCTTTCTTT,CASSDQTTGEAFF
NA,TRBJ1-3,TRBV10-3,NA,TGTGCCATCAGTGCGCTGGGGGGGCAAGGTGGAAACACCATATATTTT,CAISALGGQGGNTIYF
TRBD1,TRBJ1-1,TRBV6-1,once,TGTGCCAGCAGTCGTCAGACAGGGTTGATGACTGAAGCTTTCTTT,CASSRQTGLMTEAFF
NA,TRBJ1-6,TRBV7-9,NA,TGTGCCAGCAGCTTTCGGGGGACGGATTCACCCCTCCACTTT,CASSFRGTDSPLHF
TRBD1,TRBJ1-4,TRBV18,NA,TGTGCCAGCTCGCTACTCCAGGGGGAGTCGACTAATGAAAAACTGTTTTTT,CASSLLQGESTNEKLFF
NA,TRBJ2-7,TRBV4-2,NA,TGTGCCAGCAGCCAAGATATAGGATACTATTACGAGCAGTACTTC,CASSQDIGYYYEQYF
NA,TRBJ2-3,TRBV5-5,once,TGTGCCAGCAGCTTGGTGACTAGCACAGATACGCAGTATTTT,CASSLVTSTDTQYF
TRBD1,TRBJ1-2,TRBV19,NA,TGTGCCAGTAGTACCTCCGGGACAGGGCTGCTTGGCTACACCTTC,CASSTSGTGLLGYTF
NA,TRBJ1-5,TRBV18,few,TGTGCCAGCTCGCCCGACAGGACGAATCAGCCCCAGCATTTT,CASSPDRTNQPQHF
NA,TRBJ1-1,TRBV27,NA,TGTGCCAGCAGTTTTGCGGTAGGGAACACTGAAGCTTTCTTT,CASSFAVGNTEAFF
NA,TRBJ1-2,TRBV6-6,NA,TGTGCCAGCAGTTACGACAGCTATGGCTACACCTTC,CASSYDSYGYTF
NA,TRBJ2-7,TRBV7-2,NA,TGTGCCAGCAGCTCCCAGGGTTACGAGCAGTACTTC,CASSSQGYEQYF
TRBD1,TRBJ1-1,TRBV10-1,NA,TGCGCCAGCAGTGAGGACAGGGTGGGGGCTTTCTTT,CASSEDRVGAFF
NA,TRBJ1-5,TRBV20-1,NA,TGCAGTGCTAGGTCGGGTCAGCCCCAGCATTTT,CSARSGQPQHF
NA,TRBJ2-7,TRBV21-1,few,TGTGCCAGCAGCCTTCGACAGGGGCAGTACTTC,CASSLRQGQYF
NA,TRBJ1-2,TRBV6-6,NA,TGTGCCAGCAACGGAGCGGAGGGCTACACCTTC,CASNGAEGYTF
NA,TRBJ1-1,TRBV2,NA,TGTGCCACCGGACAGAACACTGAAGCTTTCTTT,CATGQNTEAFF
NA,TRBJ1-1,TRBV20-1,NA,TGCAGTGCTTTTACAGCCCCCAAAGCTTTCTTT,CSAFTAPKAFF
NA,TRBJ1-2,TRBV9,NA,TGTGCCAGCAGCGTAGCTAATGGGGGGGTGGGGGGCTACACCTTC,CASSVANGGVGGYTF
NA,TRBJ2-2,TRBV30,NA,TGTGCCTGGACAGGGAACACCGGGGAGCTGTTTTTT,CAWTGNTGELFF
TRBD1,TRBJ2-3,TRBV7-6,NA,TGTGCCAGCAGTTCTTGGAAAGGGACAGGCCGTGTCACAGATACGCAGTATTTT,CASSSWKGTGRVTDTQYF
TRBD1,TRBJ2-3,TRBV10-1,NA,TGCGCCAGCAGTGAGTTCACGAGCGGGACAGGGGGGCCTACGCAGTATTTT,CASSEFTSGTGGPTQYF
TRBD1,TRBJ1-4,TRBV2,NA,TGTGCCAGCAGTGGCGCAGGGACAGGGGTGGAAAAACTGTTTTTT,CASSGAGTGVEKLFF
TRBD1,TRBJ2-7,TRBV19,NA,TGTGCCACAAACCGGGACAGGGGCTACGAGCAGTACTTC,CATNRDRGYEQYF
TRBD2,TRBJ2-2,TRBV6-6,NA,TGTGCCAGCAGTTCGGCAGGGACTACTAACACCGGGGAGCTGTTTTTT,CASSSAGTTNTGELFF
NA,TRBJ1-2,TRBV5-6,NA,TGTGCCAGCCGGGGGGGAAGGGAAAACTATGGCTACACCTTC,CASRGGRENYGYTF
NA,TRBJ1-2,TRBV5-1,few,TGCGCCAGCAGCTTGGTTGGCACTAACTATGGCTACACCTTC,CASSLVGTNYGYTF
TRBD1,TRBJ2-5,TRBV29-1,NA,TGCAGCGCTACGTTCGTCCAGAGAAACATGAGAGGGGGCGTCCAAGAGACCCAGTACTTC,CSATFVQRNMRGGVQETQYF
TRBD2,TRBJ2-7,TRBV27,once,TGTGCCAGCAGTGCCCGGAGCGGGGGGCGATCCTACGAGCAGTACTTC,CASSARSGGRSYEQYF
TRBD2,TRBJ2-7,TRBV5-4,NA,TGTGCCAGCAGCGTCGGGACTAGCCGTGTTGAGGAGCAGTACTTC,CASSVGTSRVEEQYF
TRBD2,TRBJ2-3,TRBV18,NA,TGTGCCAGCTCACCCCGACTAGCGGGGGAGCGAGCAGATACGCAGTATTTT,CASSPRLAGERADTQYF
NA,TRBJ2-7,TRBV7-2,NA,TGTGCCAGCAGCCCGAGGGGGTTTCCCGAGCAGTACTTC,CASSPRGFPEQYF
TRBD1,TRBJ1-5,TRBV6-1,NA,TGTGCCAGCAGGGCCCCACAGGGGAATCAGCCCCAGCATTTT,CASRAPQGNQPQHF
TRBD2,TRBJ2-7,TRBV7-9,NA,TGTGCCAGCAGCCACGCGCGGGGGTTTATCTACGAGCAGTACTTC,CASSHARGFIYEQYF
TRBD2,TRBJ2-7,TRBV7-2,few,TGTGCCAGCAGCCTCGCGGAGCAGCGGGGGTCCCGGAGCTCCTACGAGCAGTACTTC,CASSLAEQRGSRSSYEQYF
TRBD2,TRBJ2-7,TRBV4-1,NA,TGCGCCAGCAGCCAACAGCGGGGCTCCTACGAGCAGTACTTC,CASSQQRGSYEQYF
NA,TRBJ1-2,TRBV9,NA,TGTGCCAGCAGCGTGGCGTTCGGTGGGGGCAACGATGGCTACACCTTC,CASSVAFGGGNDGYTF
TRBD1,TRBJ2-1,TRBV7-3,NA,TGTGCCAGCAGCCCGACAGGGGGGGCCAACAATGAGCAGTTCTTC,CASSPTGGANNEQFF
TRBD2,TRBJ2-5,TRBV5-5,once,TGTGCCAGCAGCTTTGGGGGGGAAGAGACCCAGTACTTC,CASSFGGEETQYF
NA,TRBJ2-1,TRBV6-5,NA,TGTGCCAGCAGTTACTCGAAGGAGGGTTTCAATGAGCAGTTCTTC,CASSYSKEGFNEQFF
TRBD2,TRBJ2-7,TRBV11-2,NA,TGTGCCAGCAGCTTTCACGGGGGGACGTACGAGCAGTACTTC,CASSFHGGTYEQYF